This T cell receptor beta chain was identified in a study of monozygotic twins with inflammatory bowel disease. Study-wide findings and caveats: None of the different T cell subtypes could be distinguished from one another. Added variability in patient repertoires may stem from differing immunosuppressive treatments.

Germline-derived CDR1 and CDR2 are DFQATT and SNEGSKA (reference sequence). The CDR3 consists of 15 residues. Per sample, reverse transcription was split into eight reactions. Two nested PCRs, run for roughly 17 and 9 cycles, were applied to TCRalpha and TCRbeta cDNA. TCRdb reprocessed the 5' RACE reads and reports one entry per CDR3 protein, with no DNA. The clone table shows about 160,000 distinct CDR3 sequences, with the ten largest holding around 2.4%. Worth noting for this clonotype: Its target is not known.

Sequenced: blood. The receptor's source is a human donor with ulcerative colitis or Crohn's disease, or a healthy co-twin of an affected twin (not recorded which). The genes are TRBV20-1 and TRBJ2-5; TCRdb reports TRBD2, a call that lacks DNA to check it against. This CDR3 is CSARAWQGGKETQYF.